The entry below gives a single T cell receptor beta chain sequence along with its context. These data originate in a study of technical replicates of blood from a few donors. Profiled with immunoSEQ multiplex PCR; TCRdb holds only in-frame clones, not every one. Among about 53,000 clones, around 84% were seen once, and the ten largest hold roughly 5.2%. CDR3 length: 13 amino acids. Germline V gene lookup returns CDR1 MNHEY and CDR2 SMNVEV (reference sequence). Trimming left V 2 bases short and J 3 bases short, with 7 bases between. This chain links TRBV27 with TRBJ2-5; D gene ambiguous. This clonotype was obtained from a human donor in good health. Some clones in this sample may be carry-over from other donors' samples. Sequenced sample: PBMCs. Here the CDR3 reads CASSLAREETQYF. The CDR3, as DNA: TGTGCCAGCAGTTTAGCACGGGAAGAGACCCAGTACTTC.